This T cell receptor (beta chain) was captured in a study of human T cells and chemical hapten exposure. In the study overall: The study enrolled mostly female patients with alopecia areata, totalis or universalis.

As to time point: patch test 1, 2 weeks after DPC sensitization. Stated treatment: therapeutic diphenylcyclopropenone sensitization with weekly scalp DPC. Total RNA was isolated from unfractionated whole blood. This clonotype was seen more than once but under ten times. Methods used by the authors: Per sample, the median was around 100,000 TCRs, with values from approximately 25,000 to 650,000. A single record per CDR3 protein comes from TCRdb applying MiXCR to the RACE reads. These V and J calls rely on TCRdb rather than the paper's analysis. The sample holds some 340,000 distinct CDR3 sequences, around 7% seen once. This receptor was identified in a woman under 30 with alopecia areata. Some clones in this sample may be carry-over from other donors' samples. This specimen consisted of whole blood, obtained in connection with sensitization to the hapten diphenylcyclopropenone (DPC).

In DNA form, the CDR3 reads TGTGCCAGCAGCCCGACCTGGACAGGGGCTAACTATGGCTACACCTTC. It specifies CASSPTWTGANYGYTF. The rearrangement joins TRBV6-4 to TRBJ1-2; 9 nucleotides align to TRBD1. Trimming took 6 bases from V and 0 from J; bases not matched to a gene: 8. Per the germline V gene, CDR1 is MRHNA and CDR2 is SNTAGT. This CDR3 is built from 16 residues.